A selection of T cell receptor beta chains follows, all from one sample in a study of beta chain features in type 1 diabetes. Libraries were prepared by immunoSEQ multiplex PCR; TCRdb keeps only in-frame clonotypes and omits some of them. This sample has more than 250,000 clones, with over 20% found just once. The sequenced material came from naive CD4+ T cells from blood. The source is a woman aged 40 to 55 with type 1 diabetes. Each CDR3 is given with its conserved first and last residue. The D gene is left open where the match is weak. Clone size is shown for a subset of rows, as once, few, many or a class of expanded clone.

-	TRBV5-1	TRBJ1-1	few	CASSLDVPSTEAFF	TGCGCCAGCAGCTTGGATGTCCCGTCCACTGAAGCTTTCTTT
-	TRBV18	TRBJ2-1	-	CASSPRRGQGNEQFF	TGTGCCAGCTCACCACGGAGGGGGCAGGGGAATGAGCAGTTCTTC
-	TRBV2	TRBJ1-2	-	CASSRQLNYGYTF	TGTGCCAGCAGTCGACAGCTTAACTATGGCTACACCTTC
-	TRBV4-2	TRBJ1-5	-	CASSQALGESNQPQHF	TGTGCCAGCAGCCAAGCACTGGGCGAGAGCAATCAGCCCCAGCATTTT
-	TRBV29-1	TRBJ2-2	few	CSVRGANTGELFF	TGCAGCGTTCGCGGCGCGAACACCGGGGAGCTGTTTTTT
-	TRBV7-2	TRBJ2-3	few	CASSLLGQTTTDTQYF	TGTGCCAGCAGCTTACTGGGGCAGACCACCACAGATACGCAGTATTTT
-	TRBV7-2	TRBJ2-7	few	CASSLQGQYEQYF	TGTGCCAGCAGTTTACAGGGCCAATACGAGCAGTACTTC
TRBD2	TRBV14	TRBJ2-1	-	CASSQDLVAGGGEQFF	TGTGCCAGCAGCCAAGATTTGGTAGCGGGGGGAGGCGAGCAGTTCTTC
TRBD2	TRBV6-1	TRBJ2-1	-	CASSETGTNNEQFF	TGTGCCAGCAGTGAGACCGGGACTAACAATGAGCAGTTCTTC
TRBD1	TRBV7-2	TRBJ1-5	few	CASSPQGAEGQPQHF	TGTGCCAGCAGCCCCCAGGGGGCTGAGGGTCAGCCCCAGCATTTT
TRBD1	TRBV4-3	TRBJ1-1	few	CASSQEDRAATEAFF	TGCGCCAGCAGCCAAGAGGACAGGGCAGCCACTGAAGCTTTCTTT
TRBD2	TRBV30	TRBJ2-1	few	CAWSASPGTNNEQFF	TGTGCCTGGAGCGCATCTCCCGGGACTAACAATGAGCAGTTCTTC
-	TRBV5-1	TRBJ2-1	few	CASSQRTSDSANEQFF	TGCGCCAGCAGCCAAAGGACCTCCGACAGCGCGAATGAGCAGTTCTTC
TRBD1	TRBV9	TRBJ2-1	few	CASSVRDSSYNEQFF	TGTGCCAGCAGCGTTCGGGACAGCTCCTACAATGAGCAGTTCTTC
TRBD2	TRBV29-1	TRBJ2-1	few	CSVEISGINEQFF	TGCAGCGTTGAGATTAGCGGGATCAATGAGCAGTTCTTC
-	TRBV4-3	TRBJ2-1	-	CASSQANRGPYNEQFF	TGCGCCAGCAGCCAAGCTAATAGGGGCCCCTACAATGAGCAGTTCTTC
-	TRBV9	TRBJ2-2	-	CASSPQRHGELFF	TGTGCCAGCAGCCCTCAGAGGCACGGGGAGCTGTTTTTT
-	TRBV7-9	TRBJ2-5	-	CASSLKFAGPLETQYF	TGTGCCAGCAGCTTAAAGTTTGCAGGGCCTTTGGAGACCCAGTACTTC
-	TRBV7-2	TRBJ1-2	few	CASSFGGASNYGYTF	TGTGCCAGCAGCTTTGGAGGGGCCTCTAACTATGGCTACACCTTC
TRBD1	TRBV18	TRBJ2-5	-	CASSRSTGGQETQYF	TGTGCCAGCTCACGCAGCACAGGGGGCCAAGAGACCCAGTACTTC
TRBD2	TRBV28	TRBJ2-7	few	CASSFSSGIYEQYF	TGTGCCAGCAGTTTTAGTAGCGGGATCTACGAGCAGTACTTC
-	TRBV30	TRBJ2-7	few	CACPLEGMDEQYF	TGTGCCTGCCCATTGGAGGGGATGGACGAGCAGTACTTC
-	TRBV5-1	TRBJ2-3	-	CASSLGQVTDTQYF	TGCGCCAGCAGCTTAGGCCAGGTCACAGATACGCAGTATTTT
-	TRBV29-1	TRBJ2-3	few	CSVPADTQYF	TGCAGCGTTCCGGCAGATACGCAGTATTTT
-	TRBV5-1	TRBJ2-1	-	CASSLTVGEQFF	TGCGCCAGCAGCTTGACAGTGGGTGAGCAGTTCTTC
TRBD1	TRBV11-2	TRBJ1-1	few	CASSFRGPNTEAFF	TGTGCCAGCAGCTTCAGGGGGCCGAACACTGAAGCTTTCTTT
TRBD1	TRBV28	TRBJ2-5	-	CATLSGGAGMETQYF	TGTGCCACCTTGTCAGGGGGCGCGGGAATGGAGACCCAGTACTTC
-	TRBV18	TRBJ1-1	-	CASSPTETLNTEAFF	TGTGCCAGCTCCCCGACCGAGACTCTGAACACTGAAGCTTTCTTT
-	TRBV2	TRBJ1-1	few	CATVREVEAFF	TGTGCCACCGTCAGGGAGGTTGAAGCTTTCTTT
TRBD1	TRBV29-1	TRBJ1-2	-	CSVDSGGRGYTF	TGCAGCGTTGACTCAGGGGGAAGAGGCTACACCTTC
-	TRBV7-2	TRBJ2-1	few	CASSLPPSAAPSDNEQFF	TGTGCCAGCAGCCTCCCACCTAGCGCCGCCCCGAGTGACAATGAGCAGTTCTTC